This section outlines one T cell receptor (beta chain) sequence together with its context. Its specificity is not known. Baseline was the first blood sampling point, followed by cycle 4 day 1 and cycle 7 day 1. The CDR3 has 15 residues. Germline V gene data show CDR1 as LNHDA and CDR2 as SQIVND (reference sequence). V was clipped by 3 bases and J by 0 bases, with 9 bases between them. Some clones are missing from TCRdb's copy, which holds only in-frame ones; the method was immunoSEQ multiplex PCR. The top ten hold around 15% of the sample, which has roughly 25,000 clones, over 60% seen once. The sample originates from a study of OX40 agonist ivuxolimab in advanced cancers. Overall study context: Enrolled patients in dose escalation had cancers that were hepatocellular carcinoma, melanoma, renal cell or head and neck cancer.

Study outcomes and limitations: At 0.1 to 3.0 mg/kg, CD4+ and CD8+ blood T cells expanded clonally by week 6. Antigen specificity remained undetermined for the expanded peripheral T cells.

This receptor was identified in an adult with an advanced solid tumor such as melanoma, head and neck, liver or kidney cancer. The source material was CD4+ or CD8+ T cells sorted from blood, sampled in a trial of the OX40 agonist ivuxolimab. V gene TRBV19 combines with J gene TRBJ1-5; D call uncertain. The CDR3 bases are TGTGCCAGTAGTATCTGGAGGGCTAGCAATCAGCCCCAGCATTTT. Translated: CASSIWRASNQPQHF.